Described below is a single TCR beta chain sequence and its context. Its antigen specificity is not known. Per-base quality was not reported, and no clone a single base away is much larger than it. This entry comes from a study of OX40 agonist ivuxolimab in advanced cancers. With respect to the entire study: Ivuxolimab, which targeted the costimulatory receptor OX40 (CD134), was an agonistic, fully human IgG2 monoclonal antibody. Intravenous ivuxolimab was administered to patients every 2 weeks at six dose levels: 0.01, 0.1, 0.3, 1.5, 3 and 10 mg/kg. Among the approximately 54 dose-escalation patients, about 20 had hepatocellular carcinoma, some 15 melanoma, 9 renal cell carcinoma and 9 head and neck cancer. The dose-escalation cohort was 82.7% male with a mean age of approximately 60 years, ranging from roughly 23 to 90. Prior anti-PD-1, anti-PD-L1 or anti-CTLA-4 therapy was permitted, and checkpoint inhibitors had been received by 30% to 40% of dose-escalation patients. Partial responses were achieved by three dose-escalation patients, of whom one had hepatocellular carcinoma and two had cutaneous melanoma. The purpose of peripheral TCRbeta sequencing was to test whether ivuxolimab changed TCR sequence diversity and led to clonal T-cell expansion. The paper reports the monotherapy dose-escalation portion (N of about 52 patients) of the phase I ivuxolimab trial.

Genomic DNA was isolated from the sorted cells so that the TCRbeta CDR3 region could be sequenced. The immunoSEQ Assay was used for sequencing of TCRbeta CDR3 regions. The table comes from immuneACCESS by way of TCRdb, which keeps in-frame sequences with V and J called. Part of the clones is missing from these tables; in studies checked, under half for an unresolved V gene and the rest for unknown reasons. Counted in this sample were fewer than 85,000 clones; roughly 89% of them appeared once. The biggest ten clones account for 2% to 3% of the sample. Results and caveats for the whole study, not just this receptor: After ivuxolimab, expanded clones were on average more numerous among CD8+ T cells than among CD4+ T cells. The antigen specificity of the peripheral T cells that underwent clonal expansion was not determined. At doses of 0.1 to 3.0 mg/kg, clonal expansion of both CD4+ and CD8+ blood T cells was observed from baseline to week 6. Low levels of normalized T-cell clonal expansion were also seen in some patients who did not respond. In the 0.1-3.0 mg/kg groups, partial responders were among the patients with the lowest normalized peripheral clonal expansion, particularly in CD8+ T cells.

The trial excluded patients who had a history of autoimmune disease or who were on systemic immunosuppression. Peripheral blood for TCR sequencing was collected from all dose cohorts at baseline, on cycle 4 day 1, and on cycle 7 day 1. The samples were drawn from a first-in-human, open-label, multicenter phase I dose-escalation trial of ivuxolimab. Adults with locally advanced or metastatic melanoma, renal cell carcinoma, hepatocellular carcinoma or head and neck squamous cell carcinoma were enrolled in the trial. Before TCR sequencing, CD4+ T cells and CD8+ T cells were sorted from peripheral blood as separate populations. Sequencing used CD4+ or CD8+ T cells sorted from blood, obtained in a trial of the OX40 agonist ivuxolimab. The receptor was derived from an adult with an advanced solid tumor such as melanoma, head and neck, liver or kidney cancer.

DNA sequence: TGTGCCAGCCTAGGTTTAAGGGCGAACACTGAAGCTTTCTTT. Its translation is CASLGLRANTEAFF. The receptor chain draws on TRBV6-5 and TRBJ1-1, with no D gene named confidently. From cysteine to phenylalanine, the CDR3 is 14 amino acids long. The entry retains the CDR3 DNA only, 42 bases that are in frame from base 1. CDR1 MNHEY and CDR2 SVGAGI are derived from the germline V gene. V and J are truncated by 8 bases and 1 base respectively, leaving an intervening sequence of 14 bases.